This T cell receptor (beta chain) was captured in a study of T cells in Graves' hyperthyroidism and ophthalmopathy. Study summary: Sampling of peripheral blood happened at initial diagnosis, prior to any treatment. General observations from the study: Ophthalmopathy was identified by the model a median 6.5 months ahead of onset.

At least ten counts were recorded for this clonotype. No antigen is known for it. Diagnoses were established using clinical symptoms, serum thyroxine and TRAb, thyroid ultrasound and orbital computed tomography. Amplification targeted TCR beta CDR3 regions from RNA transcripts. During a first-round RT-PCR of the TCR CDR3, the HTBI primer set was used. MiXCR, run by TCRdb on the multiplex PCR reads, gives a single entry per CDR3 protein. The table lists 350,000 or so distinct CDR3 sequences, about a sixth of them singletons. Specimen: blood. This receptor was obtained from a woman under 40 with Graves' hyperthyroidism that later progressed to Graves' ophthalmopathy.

The CDR3 loop reads CASSDSSTRSYNEQFF. CDR3 nucleotides: TGTGCCAGCAGTGACTCATCGACTCGTTCCTACAATGAGCAGTTCTTC. The rearrangement uses TRBV6-4 and TRBJ2-1; D is ambiguous. Germline CDR1 reads MRHNA; CDR2 reads SNTAGT. This CDR3 is built from 16 residues. V lost 0 bases, J lost 1 base, and 10 bases lay in between.